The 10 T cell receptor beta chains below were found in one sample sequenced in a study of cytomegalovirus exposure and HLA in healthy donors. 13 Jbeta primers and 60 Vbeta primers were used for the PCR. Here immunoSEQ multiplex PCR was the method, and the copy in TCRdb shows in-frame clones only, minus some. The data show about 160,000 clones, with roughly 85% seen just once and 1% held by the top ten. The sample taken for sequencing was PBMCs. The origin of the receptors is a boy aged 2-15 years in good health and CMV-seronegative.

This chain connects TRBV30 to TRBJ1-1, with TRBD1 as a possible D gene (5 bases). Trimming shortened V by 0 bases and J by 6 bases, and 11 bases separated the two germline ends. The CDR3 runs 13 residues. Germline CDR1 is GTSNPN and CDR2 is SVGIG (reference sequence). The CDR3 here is CAWSVWGVPEAFF. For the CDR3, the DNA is TGTGCCTGGAGTGTATGGGGGGTCCCTGAAGCTTTCTTT.

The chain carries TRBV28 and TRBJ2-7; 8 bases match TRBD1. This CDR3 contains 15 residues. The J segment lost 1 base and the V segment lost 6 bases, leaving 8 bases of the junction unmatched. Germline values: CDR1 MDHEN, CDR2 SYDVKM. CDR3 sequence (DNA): TGTGCCAGCAGCCCCGCAGGGGGCGCTTCCTACGAGCAGTACGTC. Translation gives CASSPAGGASYEQYV.

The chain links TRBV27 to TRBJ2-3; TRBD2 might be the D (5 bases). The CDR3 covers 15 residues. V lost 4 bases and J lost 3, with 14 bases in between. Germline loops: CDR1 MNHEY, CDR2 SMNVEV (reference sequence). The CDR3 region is CASSWPGSDTDTQYF. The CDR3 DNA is TGTGCCAGCAGTTGGCCGGGATCAGATACAGATACGCAGTATTTT.

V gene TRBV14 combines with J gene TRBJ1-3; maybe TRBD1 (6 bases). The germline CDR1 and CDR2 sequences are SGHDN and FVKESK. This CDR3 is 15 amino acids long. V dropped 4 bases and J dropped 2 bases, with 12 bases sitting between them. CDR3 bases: TGTGCCAGCAGCCGCACACAGGGTCCTGGAAACACCATATATTTT. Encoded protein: CASSRTQGPGNTIYF.

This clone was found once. CDR3 amino acids: CASSEGTPSTDTQYF. The DNA for the CDR3 is TGCGCCAGCAGTGAGGGGACACCTAGCACAGATACGCAGTATTTT. This chain joins TRBV10-2 and TRBJ2-3; perhaps TRBD1 as D (6 bases). This CDR3 has 15 residues. The V gene's germline CDR1 is WSHSY and CDR2 SAAADI. The germline V and J ends were trimmed by 2 bases and 0 bases, with 9 bases remaining between them.

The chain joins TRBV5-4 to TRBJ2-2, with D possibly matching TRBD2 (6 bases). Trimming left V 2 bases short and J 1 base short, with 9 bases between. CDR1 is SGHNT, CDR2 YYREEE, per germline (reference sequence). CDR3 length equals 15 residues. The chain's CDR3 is CASSLPGRNTGELFF. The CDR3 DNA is TGTGCCAGCAGCTTACCCGGGAGGAACACCGGGGAGCTGTTTTTT.

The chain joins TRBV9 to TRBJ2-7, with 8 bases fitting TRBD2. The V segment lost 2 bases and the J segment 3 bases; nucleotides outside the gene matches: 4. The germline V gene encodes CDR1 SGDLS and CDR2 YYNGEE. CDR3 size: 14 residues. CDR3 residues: CASSVGSGGYEQYF. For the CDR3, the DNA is TGTGCCAGCAGCGTGGGGAGCGGGGGCTACGAGCAGTACTTC.

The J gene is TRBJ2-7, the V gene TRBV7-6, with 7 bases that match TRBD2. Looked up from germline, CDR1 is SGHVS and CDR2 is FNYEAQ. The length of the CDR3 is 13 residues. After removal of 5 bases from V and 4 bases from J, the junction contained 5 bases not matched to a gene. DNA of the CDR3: TGTGCCAGCAGCACTTCGCGGGGGTACGAGCAGTACTTC. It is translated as CASSTSRGYEQYF.

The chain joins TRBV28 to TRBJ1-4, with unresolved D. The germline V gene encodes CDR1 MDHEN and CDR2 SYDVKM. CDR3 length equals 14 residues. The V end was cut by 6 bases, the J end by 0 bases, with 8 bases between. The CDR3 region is CASSRGSTNEKLFF. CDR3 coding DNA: TGTGCCAGCAGCCGGGGTTCAACTAATGAAAAACTGTTTTTT.

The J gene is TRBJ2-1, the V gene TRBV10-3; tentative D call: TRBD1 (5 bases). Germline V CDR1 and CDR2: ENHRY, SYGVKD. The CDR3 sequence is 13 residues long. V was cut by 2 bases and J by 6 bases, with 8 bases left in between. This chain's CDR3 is CAISEGQGNEQFF. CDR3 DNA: TGTGCCATCAGTGAGGGGCAGGGCAATGAGCAGTTCTTC.